This entry lists 6 T cell receptor beta chains sequenced from one sample in a study of early stage breast cancer tumors. This table comes from immunoSEQ multiplex PCR, and its TCRdb copy is limited to in-frame clones, with some not included. The sample consists of under 35,000 clones, around four fifths of them appearing once. Sequencing was performed on blood. The receptors come from a person between 45 and 65 years old with breast cancer.

This clone has more than one count but fewer than ten. The V gene is TRBV9, the J gene TRBJ2-7; TRBD2 aligns across 7 bases. The CDR3 extends over 14 amino acids. The ends lost 4 bases at V and 5 bases at J; junction bases unmatched: 9. Per the germline V gene, CDR1 is SGDLS and CDR2 is YYNGEE. The CDR3 region is CASSLRLARDEQYF. Written as DNA, the CDR3 is TGTGCCAGCAGCCTTCGACTAGCCCGGGACGAGCAGTACTTC. Based on the CDR3 plus reference TRBV9 and TRBJ2-7, the full variable domain is DSGVTQTPKHLITATGQRVTLRCSPRSGDLSVYWYQQSLDQGLQFLIQYYNGEERAKGNILERFSAQQFPDLHSELNLSSLELGDSALYFCASSLRLARDEQYFGPGTRLTVT.

This clone was observed once. V gene TRBV13 combines with J gene TRBJ2-3, with 12 bases matching TRBD2. V shed 5 bases, J shed 0 bases, and the junction held 9 bases outside the gene matches. Germline lookup yields CDR1 PRHDT and CDR2 FYEKMQ (reference sequence). The CDR3 contains 18 residues. CDR3 DNA: TGTGCCAGCAGCGGACGGATTGGGACTAGCGGGAGCACAGATACGCAGTATTTT. Encoded protein: CASSGRIGTSGSTDTQYF.

The chain joins TRBV7-9 to TRBJ2-4, with D possibly being TRBD1 (6 bases). The CDR3 loop spans 18 amino acids. Trimming removed 4 bases from V and 0 bases from J, with 19 bases in between. From germline, CDR1 is SEHNR and CDR2 FQNEAQ (reference sequence). CDR3 nucleotide sequence: TGTGCCAGCAGCTATATCGTACAGGGCCCCGTAGCCAAAAACATTCAGTACTTC. It codes for CASSYIVQGPVAKNIQYF.

The chain has TRBV27 and TRBJ2-3; D is unclear. There are 16 residues in the CDR3. In germline, CDR1 is MNHEY, CDR2 SMNVEV (reference sequence). The ends were cut back, 5 bases at V and 2 bases at J, with 17 bases in the middle. The CDR3 region is CASSPGPLPVTDTQYF. The CDR3 coding sequence is TGTGCCAGCAGTCCCGGCCCTCTCCCCGTCACAGATACGCAGTATTTT.

This chain links TRBV11-2 with TRBJ1-1; TRBD1 matches 10 bases. The CDR3 sequence is 17 residues long. Germline CDR1 is SGHAT and CDR2 is FQNNGV. The junction had 6 bases not matched to a gene; V was cut back by 2 bases and J by 0 bases. For the CDR3, the DNA is TGTGCCAGCAGCTTAATCGGGGGGACAGGGGTGAACACTGAAGCTTTCTTT. Translated, it gives CASSLIGGTGVNTEAFF.

This sequence joins TRBV2 and TRBJ1-2; the D gene is possibly TRBD1 (5 bases). From germline, CDR1 is SNHLY and CDR2 FYNNEI. V was pared by 6 bases and J by 8 bases, with 16 bases between. The CDR3 runs 13 residues. CDR3 region: CASSPPDSPGYTF. CDR3 coding DNA: TGTGCCAGCAGCCCTCCCGACAGCCCCGGCTACACCTTC.